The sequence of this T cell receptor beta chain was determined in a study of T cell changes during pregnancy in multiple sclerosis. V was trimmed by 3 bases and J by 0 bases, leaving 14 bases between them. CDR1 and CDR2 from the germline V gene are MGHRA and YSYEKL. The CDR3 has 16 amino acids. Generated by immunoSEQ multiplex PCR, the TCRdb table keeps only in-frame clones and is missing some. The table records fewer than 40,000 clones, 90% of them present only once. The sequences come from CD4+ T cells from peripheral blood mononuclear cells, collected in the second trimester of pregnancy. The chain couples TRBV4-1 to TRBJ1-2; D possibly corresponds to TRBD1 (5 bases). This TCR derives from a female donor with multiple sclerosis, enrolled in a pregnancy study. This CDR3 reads CASSHEGDGANYGYTF. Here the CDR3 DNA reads TGCGCCAGCAGCCATGAAGGGGATGGGGCTAACTATGGCTACACCTTC.